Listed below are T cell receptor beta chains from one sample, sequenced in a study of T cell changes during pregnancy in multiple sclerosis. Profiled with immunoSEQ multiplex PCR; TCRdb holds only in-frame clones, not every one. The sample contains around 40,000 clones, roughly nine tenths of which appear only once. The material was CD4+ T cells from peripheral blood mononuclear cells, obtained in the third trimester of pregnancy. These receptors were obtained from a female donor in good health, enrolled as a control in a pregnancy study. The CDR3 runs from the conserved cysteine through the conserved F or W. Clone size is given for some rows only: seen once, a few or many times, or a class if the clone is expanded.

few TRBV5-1 CASSRGVAGGPRETQYF
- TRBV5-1 CASSLYGGGPTSPYNEQFF
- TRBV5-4 CASSLRSGGVNEQFF
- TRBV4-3 CASSQDRTLRDQPQHF
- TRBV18 CASSPNPPAGGETQYF
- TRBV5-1 CASSGTGRKGEQYF
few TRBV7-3 CASTLNPGLNTEAFF
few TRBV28 CASSQLTGELFF
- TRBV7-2 CASNLRGGFNEKLFF
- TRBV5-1 CASSLDSSLPDTQYF
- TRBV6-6 CASRDGTGRLGYGYTF